The clone carrying this T cell receptor (beta chain) was detected once. V gave up 5 bases and J gave up 3 bases, with 17 bases separating them. The CDR3 spans 16 residues. The germline gives CDR1 MDHEN, CDR2 SYDVKM. This specimen belongs to a study of technical replicates of blood from a handful of donors. Repertoires were generated with immunoSEQ multiplex PCR, while TCRdb's copy carries only in-frame clones and drops some. The sample has about 73,000 clones; around 93% are singletons. Sequenced sample: T cells isolated from PBMCs. This clonotype originated in a human donor in good health. The V call is TRBV28, the J call TRBJ1-5; a weak D match, TRBD1 (6 bases). The CDR3 DNA reads TGTGCCAGCAGTAGGTTTAATGGGGGCTACAATCAGCCCCAGCATTTT. This encodes CASSRFNGGYNQPQHF. Using reference TRBV28 and TRBJ1-5 for the parts outside the CDR3, the full variable domain is DVKVTQSSRYLVKRTGEKVFLECVQDMDHENMFWYRQDPGLGLRLIYFSYDVKMKEKGDIPEGYSVSREKKERFSLILESASTNQTSMYLCASSRFNGGYNQPQHFGDGTRLSIL.